One sample yielded the 30 T cell receptor beta chains listed below, sequenced in a study of T cells in localized non-small cell lung cancer. Generated by immunoSEQ multiplex PCR, the TCRdb table keeps only in-frame clones and is missing some. The repertoire holds approximately 45,000 clones, 85% to 90% seen once, with 2% to 3% in the top ten. This sample comprised PBMCs, obtained before any cancer treatment. These receptors were obtained from a man aged 35-69 years with stage II lung adenocarcinoma.

This clone was detected a few times. The gene calls are TRBV5-6 and TRBJ1-2, with D perhaps TRBD1 (5 bases). The V end was cut by 4 bases, the J end by 5 bases, with 6 bases between. In germline, CDR1 is SGHDT, CDR2 YYEEEE. CDR3 length: 11 residues. CDR3 nucleotides: TGTGCCAGCAGCGACAGTTATGGCTACACCTTC. Encoded protein: CASSDSYGYTF. Variable domain in full (rest from reference TRBV5-6 and TRBJ1-2): DAGVTQSPTHLIKTRGQQVTLRCSPKSGHDTVSWYQQALGQGPQFIFQYYEEEERQRGNFPDRFSGHQFPNYSSELNVNALLLGDSALYLCASSDSYGYTFGSGTRLTVV.

The V call is TRBV7-9, the J call TRBJ1-5; 7 bases are shared with TRBD1. The CDR3 extends over 14 amino acids. The germline V gene has CDR1 SEHNR and CDR2 FQNEAQ (reference sequence). With V trimmed by 2 bases and J by 11 bases, 9 bases remained unmatched. CDR3: CASSLTTGTDTQHF. The CDR3 DNA reads TGTGCCAGCAGCTTAACGACCGGGACAGACACCCAGCATTTT.

This chain uses TRBV18 with TRBJ1-3, with 9 positions matching TRBD1. Germline V lookup: CDR1 KGHSH, CDR2 LQKENI. The junction had 5 bases not matched to a gene; V was cut back by 3 bases and J by 2 bases. The CDR3 contains 16 residues. Here the CDR3 DNA reads TGTGCCAGCTCACCTAGGACAGGGGAGGCTGGAAACACCATATATTTT. This gives the protein CASSPRTGEAGNTIYF.

The chain links TRBV9 to TRBJ2-3; the D gene could be TRBD1 or TRBD2 (5 bases each). In germline, CDR1 is SGDLS, CDR2 YYNGEE. The CDR3 totals 14 residues. With 2 bases removed from V and 0 bases from J, the gap between germline ends came to 7 bases. The CDR3 DNA sequence: TGTGCCAGCAGCGTCGGGACGAGCACAGATACGCAGTATTTT. Protein sequence: CASSVGTSTDTQYF.

The chain has TRBV15 and TRBJ2-6; no firm D call. Trimming cost V 0 bases and J 2 bases, with 8 bases left between them. The germline V gene has CDR1 LNHNV and CDR2 YYDKDF (reference sequence). CDR3 size: 16 residues. This CDR3 reads CATSRDRSTGANVLTF. The DNA for the CDR3 is TGTGCCACCAGCAGAGATCGGAGTACTGGGGCCAACGTCCTGACTTTC.

CDR3 sequence (DNA): TGTGCCAGCAGCTATGGACTAGCGGGGACTTCTAGCACAGATACGCAGTATTTT. Translated, it gives CASSYGLAGTSSTDTQYF. The rearrangement links TRBV7-3 to TRBJ2-3; 12 positions match TRBD2. CDR3 length: 18 residues. Trimming removed 4 bases from V and 0 bases from J; junction bases left unmatched: 8. CDR1 is SGHTA and CDR2 is FQGTGA in the germline V gene. Variable domain in full (rest from reference TRBV7-3 and TRBJ2-3): GAGVSQTPSNKVTEKGKYVELRCDPISGHTALYWYRQSLGQGPEFLIYFQGTGAADDSGLPNDRFFAVRPEGSVSTLKIQRTERGDSAVYLCASSYGLAGTSSTDTQYFGPGTRLTVL.

V and J are TRBV6-4 and TRBJ1-1, with TRBD1 as a possible D gene (6 bases). The CDR3 is 13 residues long. V was clipped by 5 bases and J by 5 bases, with 12 bases between them. Looked up from germline, CDR1 is MRHNA and CDR2 is SNTAGT. CDR3 nucleotides: TGTGCCAGCAGTATTAACAGGGAGACTGAAGCTTTCTTT. Translation: CASSINRETEAFF.

CDR3 residues: CASALLPGQQYEQYV. As DNA, the CDR3 is TGTGCCTCCGCCTTACTACCGGGACAACAATACGAGCAGTACGTC. The chain has TRBV6-1 and TRBJ2-7; perhaps TRBD1 as D (6 bases). The CDR3 is made up of 15 amino acids. V shed 11 bases and J shed 4 bases, with 24 bases lying between them. Germline V gives CDR1 MNHNS, CDR2 SASEGT.

The genes are TRBV18 and TRBJ2-3; 9 bases match TRBD1. The CDR3 runs to 14 residues. The germline CDR1 and CDR2 sequences are KGHSH and LQKENI. V lost 0 bases to trimming and J lost 14 bases; unmatched junction nucleotides: 9. CDR3 residues: CASSPPSLGQGVYF. The CDR3 nucleotides read TGTGCCAGCTCACCACCGAGTCTGGGACAGGGTGTGTATTTT.

V gene TRBV6-1 combines with J gene TRBJ2-1; D ambiguous. Trimming shortened V by 6 bases and J by 9 bases, and 9 bases separated the two germline ends. Per the germline V gene, CDR1 is MNHNS and CDR2 is SASEGT. The CDR3 extends over 11 amino acids. The CDR3 DNA sequence: TGTGCCAGCAGAAGGAGTAGTGAGCAGTTCTTC. Translation: CASRRSSEQFF.

J is TRBJ2-5 and V is TRBV5-8; D gene ambiguous. The length of the CDR3 is 13 residues. The germline V gene encodes CDR1 SGHTS and CDR2 YDEGEE. V dropped 4 bases and J dropped 1 base, with 8 bases sitting between them. CDR3 in amino acids: CASSGRTQETQYF. For the CDR3, the DNA is TGTGCCAGCAGCGGTCGGACCCAAGAGACCCAGTACTTC.

The chain combines TRBV5-4 with TRBJ2-7; D not resolved. The CDR3 totals 17 residues. V lost 2 bases and J 3 bases, leaving 21 bases between the germline ends. CDR1 and CDR2 (germline): SGHNT, YYREEE (reference sequence). CDR3 nucleotide sequence: TGTGCCAGCAGCTTAACACCCGGGCAGCTCCAAATCTACGAGCAGTACGTC. Its translation: CASSLTPGQLQIYEQYV.

The sample holds one count of this clone. The V call is TRBV30, the J call TRBJ2-1, with D tentatively TRBD1 or TRBD2 (6 bases each). Germline V gene sequence: CDR1 GTSNPN, CDR2 SVGIG (reference sequence). The CDR3 extends over 13 amino acids. Trimming took off 0 bases at V and 7 bases at J, with 10 bases between the two ends. In DNA form, the CDR3 reads TGTGCCTGGAGTGTTGGAGGGGGTAATGAGCAGTTCTTC. This codes for CAWSVGGGNEQFF.

V and J are TRBV2 and TRBJ2-7; maybe TRBD2 (7 bases). CDR3 length equals 16 residues. Germline V lookup: CDR1 SNHLY, CDR2 FYNNEI. The V end was cut by 3 bases, the J end by 4 bases, with 19 bases between. CDR3 region: CASSEGGAGRPYEQYV. As DNA, the CDR3 is TGTGCCAGCAGTGAGGGGGGGGCTGGAAGGCCTTACGAGCAGTACGTC.

The chain has TRBV4-1 and TRBJ2-3, with D possibly being TRBD1 (6 bases). Germline CDR1 and CDR2: MGHRA and YSYEKL. Trimming left V 0 bases short and J 10 bases short, with 11 bases between. The CDR3 covers 13 residues. The CDR3 here is CASSQDQGFPQYF. The DNA of the CDR3 is TGCGCCAGCAGCCAAGACCAGGGGTTTCCGCAGTATTTT.

V gene TRBV7-9 combines with J gene TRBJ2-7; 11 bases are shared with TRBD2. The CDR3 runs 15 residues. Losses at the gene ends were 5 bases for V and 0 bases for J; bases not matched to a gene: 3. The germline V gene encodes CDR1 SEHNR and CDR2 FQNEAQ (reference sequence). For the CDR3, the DNA is TGTGCCAGCAGCCCCGGGACTAGCGGCTCCTACGAGCAGTACTTC. This sequence encodes CASSPGTSGSYEQYF.

This clone was detected once. The genes are TRBV28 and TRBJ2-2, with TRBD1 matching over 9 bases. Germline assignment: CDR1 MDHEN and CDR2 SYDVKM. The CDR3 is made up of 16 amino acids. V gave up 6 bases and J gave up 7 bases; unmatched junction bases: 12. The CDR3 loop reads CASRQHQGQGNGELFF. In DNA, the CDR3 is TGTGCCAGCAGACAACATCAAGGACAGGGGAACGGGGAGCTGTTTTTT.

The rearrangement links TRBV6-1 to TRBJ2-7; 13 positions match TRBD2. Germline-derived CDR1 and CDR2 are MNHNS and SASEGT. With V trimmed by 2 bases and J by 0 bases, 4 bases remained unmatched. This CDR3 spans 17 amino acids. The CDR3 loop is CASSERTSGGHSYEQYV. The CDR3 bases are TGTGCCAGCAGTGAAAGGACTAGCGGGGGTCACTCCTACGAGCAGTACGTC.

This sequence joins TRBV6-1 and TRBJ1-2; tentatively, D is TRBD1 (5 bases). The CDR3 runs 15 residues. In germline, CDR1 is MNHNS, CDR2 SASEGT. The ends were cut back, 3 bases at V and 6 bases at J, with 17 bases in the middle. This CDR3 is CASSEGDYKQDGYTF. Written as DNA, the CDR3 is TGTGCCAGCAGTGAGGGGGACTACAAGCAGGATGGCTACACCTTC.

This clone turned up a few times. CDR3 sequence reads: CASSFRPSYEQYV. For the CDR3, the DNA is TGTGCCAGCAGTTTCAGACCCTCCTACGAGCAGTACGTC. The chain employs TRBV7-2 and TRBJ2-7; no firm D call. The CDR3 totals 13 residues. V was cut by 6 bases and J by 0 bases, with 9 bases left in between. Germline loops: CDR1 SGHTA, CDR2 FQGNSA.

This clone was counted only a few times. The chain is built from TRBV4-1 and TRBJ2-1; D perhaps matches TRBD1 (5 bases). The CDR3 length is 15 residues. Germline CDR1 and CDR2: MGHRA and YSYEKL. Deletions cut 3 bases from V and 7 bases from J, with 16 bases between. For the CDR3, the DNA is TGCGCCAGCAGCCAGTGGGCTCCCCCAGGGAATGAGCAGTTCTTC. As protein: CASSQWAPPGNEQFF.

V usage is TRBV2 and J usage is TRBJ1-4; D gene unclear. Germline V gene sequence: CDR1 SNHLY, CDR2 FYNNEI. The CDR3 is 16 amino acids. The ends were cut back, 0 bases at V and 10 bases at J, with 18 bases in the middle. In DNA, the CDR3 is TGTGCCAGCAGTGAAGCCTCTTCAGGTCTGGTCGGAAAACTGTTTTTT. It specifies CASSEASSGLVGKLFF.

The gene calls are TRBV6-5 and TRBJ2-5; 11 nucleotides line up with TRBD1. Looked up from germline, CDR1 is MNHEY and CDR2 is SVGAGI. The CDR3 is made up of 15 amino acids. The trim removed 6 bases at V and 4 bases at J, leaving 7 bases unmatched. CDR3: CASSPGQGGGETQYF. CDR3 DNA sequence: TGTGCCAGCAGCCCGGGACAGGGGGGAGGAGAGACCCAGTACTTC.

The gene calls are TRBV4-1 and TRBJ2-1; D is uncertain. Germline V CDR1 and CDR2: MGHRA, YSYEKL. The CDR3 is 18 amino acids. The V end was cut by 0 bases, the J end by 5 bases, with 20 bases between. The CDR3 DNA sequence: TGCGCCAGCAGCCAAGATATACGAGTTGTCGAGTCCCACAATGAGCAGTTCTTC. Translating it yields CASSQDIRVVESHNEQFF.

This clone appeared once. The chain employs TRBV10-3 and TRBJ1-2; D is perhaps TRBD1 (5 bases). The germline V gene has CDR1 ENHRY and CDR2 SYGVKD. The CDR3 extends over 15 amino acids. The ends were cut back, 6 bases at V and 3 bases at J, with 17 bases in the middle. Here the CDR3 DNA reads TGTGCCATCAGCCACGACAGTTCCGCACACTATGGCTACACCTTC. The encoded protein is CAISHDSSAHYGYTF.

The chain uses TRBV18 and TRBJ1-2, with D perhaps TRBD1 (5 bases). Trimming left V 6 bases short and J 5 bases short, with 16 bases between. Germline CDR1 KGHSH, CDR2 LQKENI. CDR3 length: 14 amino acids. Here the CDR3 reads CASSDRQFQYGYTF. The DNA of the CDR3 is TGTGCCAGCTCCGACCGACAGTTCCAATATGGCTACACCTTC.

Only a few counts were recorded for this clone. This chain joins TRBV7-9 and TRBJ1-1; 7 positions agree with TRBD1. This CDR3 is built from 14 residues. V was clipped by 1 base and J by 6 bases; unmatched bases: 5. CDR1 and CDR2 (germline): SEHNR, FQNEAQ (reference sequence). CDR3 coding DNA: TGTGCCAGCAGCTTAGAAAGGCAGGGGGCTGAAGCTTTCTTT. Amino acids: CASSLERQGAEAFF.

This chain joins TRBV2 and TRBJ1-5; the D gene is possibly TRBD1 (5 bases). With 1 base removed from V and 6 bases from J, the gap between germline ends came to 13 bases. Germline assignment: CDR1 SNHLY and CDR2 FYNNEI. The CDR3 is 15 amino acids. Here the CDR3 reads CASSEGSYGTQPQHF. CDR3 in DNA: TGTGCCAGCAGTGAAGGAAGTTACGGGACTCAGCCCCAGCATTTT.

This rearrangement joins TRBV5-1 to TRBJ1-4; D remains unclear. The germline CDR1 and CDR2 sequences are SGHRS and YFSETQ. CDR3 length: 14 residues. The V end lost 0 bases, the J end lost 0 bases, and 3 bases lay between the germline ends. The chain's CDR3 is CASSLGATNEKLFF. The CDR3 DNA reads as TGCGCCAGCAGCTTGGGAGCAACTAATGAAAAACTGTTTTTT.

A single count supports this clone. The chain combines TRBV9 with TRBJ1-3; no firm D call. The CDR3 is made up of 15 amino acids. V lost 3 bases, J lost 0 bases, and 10 bases lay in between. Germline CDR1 is SGDLS and CDR2 is YYNGEE. CDR3 sequence reads: CASSAGLSSGNTIYF. The CDR3 nucleotides read TGTGCCAGCAGCGCTGGGCTGAGCTCTGGAAACACCATATATTTT.